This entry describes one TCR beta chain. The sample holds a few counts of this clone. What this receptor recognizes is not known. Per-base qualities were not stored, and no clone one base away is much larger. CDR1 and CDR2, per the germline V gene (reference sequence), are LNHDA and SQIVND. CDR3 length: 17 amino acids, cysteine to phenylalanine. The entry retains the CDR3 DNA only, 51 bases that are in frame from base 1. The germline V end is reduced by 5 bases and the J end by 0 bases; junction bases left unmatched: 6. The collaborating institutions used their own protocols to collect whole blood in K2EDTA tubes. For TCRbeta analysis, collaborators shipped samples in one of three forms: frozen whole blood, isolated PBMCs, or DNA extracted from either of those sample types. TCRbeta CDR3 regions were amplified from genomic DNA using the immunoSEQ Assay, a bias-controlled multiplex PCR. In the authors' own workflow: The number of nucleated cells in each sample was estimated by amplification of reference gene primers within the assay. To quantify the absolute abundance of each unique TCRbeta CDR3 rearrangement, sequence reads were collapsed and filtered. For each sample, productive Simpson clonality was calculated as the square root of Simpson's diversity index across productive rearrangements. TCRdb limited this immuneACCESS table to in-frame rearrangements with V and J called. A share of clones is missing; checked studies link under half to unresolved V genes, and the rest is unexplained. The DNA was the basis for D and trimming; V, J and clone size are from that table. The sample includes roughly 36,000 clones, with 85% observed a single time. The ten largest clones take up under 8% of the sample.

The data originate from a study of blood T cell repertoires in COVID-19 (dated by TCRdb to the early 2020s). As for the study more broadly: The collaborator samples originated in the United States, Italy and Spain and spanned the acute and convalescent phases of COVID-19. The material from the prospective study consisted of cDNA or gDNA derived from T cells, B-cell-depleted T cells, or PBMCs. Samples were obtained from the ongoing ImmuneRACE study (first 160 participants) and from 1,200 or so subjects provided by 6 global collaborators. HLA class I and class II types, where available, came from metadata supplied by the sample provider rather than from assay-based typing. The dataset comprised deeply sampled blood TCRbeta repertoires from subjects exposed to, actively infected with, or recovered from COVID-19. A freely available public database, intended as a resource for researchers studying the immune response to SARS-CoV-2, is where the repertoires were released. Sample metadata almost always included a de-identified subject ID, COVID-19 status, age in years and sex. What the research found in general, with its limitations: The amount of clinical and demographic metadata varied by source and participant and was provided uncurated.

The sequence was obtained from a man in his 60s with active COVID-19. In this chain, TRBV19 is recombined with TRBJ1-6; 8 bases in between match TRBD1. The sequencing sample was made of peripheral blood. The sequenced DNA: TGTGCCAGTAGTTCCCGACAGGGGAGCTCCTATAATTCACCCCTCCACTTT. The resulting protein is CASSSRQGSSYNSPLHF. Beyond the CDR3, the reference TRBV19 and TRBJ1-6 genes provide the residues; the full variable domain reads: DGGITQSPKYLFRKEGQNVTLSCEQNLNHDAMYWYRQDPGQGLRLIYYSQIVNDFQKGDIAEGYSVSREKKESFPLTVTSAQKNPTAFYLCASSSRQGSSYNSPLHFGNGTRLTVT.